This T cell receptor beta chain was profiled in a study of blood T cell repertoires in COVID-19. The CDR3 has 11 residues. V shed 6 bases and J shed 2 bases, with 4 bases lying between them. The germline gives CDR1 MNHNY, CDR2 SVGAGI (reference sequence). Seattle researchers signed up patients amid active infection and tracked them longitudinally. Assay: immunoSEQ multiplex PCR; the TCRdb copy retains only in-frame clones and omits some. The sample has under 200,000 clones, about four fifths seen once. J is TRBJ2-5 and V is TRBV6-6; D gene uncertain. The specimen sequenced was peripheral blood. This receptor was identified in a woman of 80 years or more with COVID-19, enrolled during active disease. Here the CDR3 reads CASRLQETQYF. The CDR3 bases are TGTGCCAGCAGGCTACAAGAGACCCAGTACTTC.